Described below is a single T cell receptor beta chain sequence and its context. Its antigen is still unknown. No quality values exist for individual bases; no much larger clone is one base distant. The immunoSEQ Assay, a bias-controlled multiplex PCR, was used to amplify TCRbeta CDR3 regions from genomic DNA. As for the original processing: Nucleated cell counts per sample were estimated from amplification of reference gene primers within the assay. Sequence reads were collapsed and filtered to measure the absolute abundance of every unique TCRbeta CDR3 rearrangement. For each sample, productive Simpson clonality was calculated as the square root of Simpson's diversity index across productive rearrangements. TCRdb mirrors the immuneACCESS table, restricted to in-frame sequences. Some clones are absent from its copies; in checked studies, under half trace to an unresolved V gene, and the reason for the others is unknown. Clone size and V and J calls were adopted from that table, with D and trimming inferred from the DNA. The sample data list some 510,000 clones, and roughly 88% of these were observed just once. The ten largest make up approximately 1.8% of the sample.

Participants in the prospective study were enrolled through a virtual design, were aged about 18 to 100 years, and lived in fewer than 30 United States geographic areas. Cohort assignment in the prospective study relied on participant-reported clinical history from a screening survey and a study questionnaire. Recovered participants in ImmuneRACE Cohort 3 were defined by two consecutive negative NP/OP PCR tests, clearance by a healthcare professional, or resolution of symptoms. Mobile phlebotomists in the prospective study collected whole blood, serum and a nasopharyngeal or oropharyngeal swab from every participant. Participants in the prospective study had the option to provide additional blood draws and questionnaires over a roughly 2-month period. Before DNA extraction, blood samples from the prospective study were shipped at room temperature or frozen. The CDR3 goes from the cysteine to the phenylalanine over 16 residues. The retained sequence is limited to the CDR3, 48 bases, with the frame set at the first base. From a lookup of the germline V gene, CDR1 and CDR2 are SGHVS and FNYEAQ. Ends trimmed: V by 5 bases, J by 5 bases; bases unmatched to a gene: 9.

This entry belongs to a study of blood T cell repertoires in COVID-19 (dated by TCRdb to 2018 to 2020). Notes on the research overall: Collaborator samples came from the United States, Italy and Spain and covered acute and convalescent phases of COVID-19. The samples were drawn from the first 160 participants of the ongoing ImmuneRACE study and from some 1,300 subjects provided by 6 global collaborators. Deeply sampled blood TCRbeta repertoires from subjects exposed to, actively infected with, or recovered from COVID-19 were included in the dataset. The prospective study material was composed of cDNA or gDNA derived from T cells, B-cell-depleted T cells, or PBMCs. Nearly every sample came with metadata listing a de-identified subject ID, COVID-19 status, age in years and sex. Where HLA class I and class II types were available, the types were taken from metadata supplied by the sample provider, not from assay-based typing. A freely available public database, intended as a resource for researchers studying the immune response to SARS-CoV-2, is where the repertoires were released.

What the authors observed across the whole study: The quantity of clinical and demographic metadata differed by source and by participant and was supplied without curation.

The sample comprised PBMCs or T cells enriched from blood (not recorded which). This clonotype was obtained from a middle-aged woman who had recovered from COVID-19. The rearrangement combines TRBV7-6 with TRBJ1-4; 9 bases in the junction line up with TRBD1. At the DNA level, the sequence is TGTGCCAGCAGCGCAAGTTCGGGACAGGGAAATGAAAAACTGTTTTTT. Its protein reads: CASSASSGQGNEKLFF.